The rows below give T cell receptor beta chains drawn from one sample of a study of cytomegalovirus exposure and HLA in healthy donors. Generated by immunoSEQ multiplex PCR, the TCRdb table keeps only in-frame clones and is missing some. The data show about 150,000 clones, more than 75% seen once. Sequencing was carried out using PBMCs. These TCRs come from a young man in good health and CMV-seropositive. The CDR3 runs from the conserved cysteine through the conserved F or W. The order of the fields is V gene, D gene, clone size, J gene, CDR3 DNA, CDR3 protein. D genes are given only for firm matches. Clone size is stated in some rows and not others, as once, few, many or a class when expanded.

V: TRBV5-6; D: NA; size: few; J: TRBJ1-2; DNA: TGTGCCAGCAGCTTGGGTGGAGCCTATGGCTACACCTTC; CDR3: CASSLGGAYGYTF
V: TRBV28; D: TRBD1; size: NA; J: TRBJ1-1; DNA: TGTGCCAGCAGTACGGGACAGGGGGCCGGAATGAACACTGAAGCTTTCTTT; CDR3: CASSTGQGAGMNTEAFF
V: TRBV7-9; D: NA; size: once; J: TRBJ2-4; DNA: TGTGCCAGCCGAAAGGGGATTAACCAGGACAAAAACATTCAGTACTTC; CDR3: CASRKGINQDKNIQYF
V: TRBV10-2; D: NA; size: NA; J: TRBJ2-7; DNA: TGCGCCAGCCGAGAGACGGGATCAACCTACGAGCAGTACTTC; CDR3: CASRETGSTYEQYF
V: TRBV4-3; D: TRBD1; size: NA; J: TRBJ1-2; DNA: TGCGCCAGCAGCCAGGGACAGGGGCCGCCGTTCGGGTATGGCTACACCTTC; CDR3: CASSQGQGPPFGYGYTF
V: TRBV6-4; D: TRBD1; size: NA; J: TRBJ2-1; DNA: TGTGCCAGCAGTGTCCAGGGGGCTCCCTCCTACAATGAGCAGTTCTTC; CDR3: CASSVQGAPSYNEQFF
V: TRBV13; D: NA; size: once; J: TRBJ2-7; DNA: TGTGCCAGCAGCCTAGGGGGAGGGACATTGGGGCTCGAGCAGTACTTC; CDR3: CASSLGGGTLGLEQYF
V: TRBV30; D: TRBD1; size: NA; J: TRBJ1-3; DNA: TGTGCCCGCCAGAGACAGGGCCTTGGAAACACCATATATTTT; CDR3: CARQRQGLGNTIYF
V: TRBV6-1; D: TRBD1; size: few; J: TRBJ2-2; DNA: TGTGCCAGCAGTGGGTGGGACAGGGGATTCACCGGGGAGCTGTTTTTT; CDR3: CASSGWDRGFTGELFF
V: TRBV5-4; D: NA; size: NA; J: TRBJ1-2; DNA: TGTGCCAGCAGCCGCCTTGAGGACAGATTAGATGGCTACACCTTC; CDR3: CASSRLEDRLDGYTF
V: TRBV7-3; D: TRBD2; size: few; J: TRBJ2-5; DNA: TGTGCCAGCAGCCCGCGGGGGGCGTACCAAGAGACCCAGTACTTC; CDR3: CASSPRGAYQETQYF
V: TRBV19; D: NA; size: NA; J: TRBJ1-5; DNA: TGTGCCACCCCCGGGACATCTAATCAGCCCCAGCATTTT; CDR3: CATPGTSNQPQHF
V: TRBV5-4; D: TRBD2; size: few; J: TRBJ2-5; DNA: TGTGCCAGCAGGGGGGGACTAGCGGGAGGAAACCAAGAGACCCAGTACTTC; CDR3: CASRGGLAGGNQETQYF
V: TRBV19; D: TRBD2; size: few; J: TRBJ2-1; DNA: TGTGCCAGTAGTCTGGAGGGACTAGCGATTCCCAATGAGCAGTTCTTC; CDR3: CASSLEGLAIPNEQFF
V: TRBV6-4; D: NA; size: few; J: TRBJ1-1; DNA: TGTGCCAGCAGTGTGGACACCCGATTGAACACTGAAGCTTTCTTT; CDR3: CASSVDTRLNTEAFF
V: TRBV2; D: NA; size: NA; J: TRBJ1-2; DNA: TGTGCCAGCAGTGTGGGCAGTCTATATGGCTACACCTTC; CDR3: CASSVGSLYGYTF
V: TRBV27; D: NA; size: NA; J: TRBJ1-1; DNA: TGTGCCAGCAAAAATAGCGGGCCTGAAGCTTTCTTT; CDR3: CASKNSGPEAFF
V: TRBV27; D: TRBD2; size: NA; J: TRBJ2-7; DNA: TGTGCCAGCAGGGGGGAGGGGCGGGGAGTGCAGTACTTC; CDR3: CASRGEGRGVQYF
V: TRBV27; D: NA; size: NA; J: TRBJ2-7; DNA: TGTGCCAGCGGGGGGAGGTTTGGCCTCTCCCTCGGGGAGCAGTACTTC; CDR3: CASGGRFGLSLGEQYF
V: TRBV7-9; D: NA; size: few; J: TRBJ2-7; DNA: TGTGCCAGCAGCTTAGGACAGTACTACGAGCAGTACTTC; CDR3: CASSLGQYYEQYF
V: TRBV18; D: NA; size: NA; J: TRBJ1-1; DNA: TGTGCCAGCTCACCACCCGAACAGACTGAAGCTTTCTTT; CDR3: CASSPPEQTEAFF
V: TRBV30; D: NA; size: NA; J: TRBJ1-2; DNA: TGTGCCTGGAGTGCCACTAACTATGGCTACACCTTC; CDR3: CAWSATNYGYTF
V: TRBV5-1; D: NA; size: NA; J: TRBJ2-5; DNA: TGCGCCAGCAGCTTTTTCGGGGGGCGAGAGACCCAGTACTTC; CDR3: CASSFFGGRETQYF
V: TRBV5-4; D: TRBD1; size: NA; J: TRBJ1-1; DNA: TGTGCCAGCAGCTCCTTACAGGGGGGGAACACTGAAGCTTTCTTT; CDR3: CASSSLQGGNTEAFF
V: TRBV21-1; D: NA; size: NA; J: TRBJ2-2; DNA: TGTGCCAGCAGCAAAGAGGCCGGGTTTGGTAATGCCGGGGAGCTGTTTTTT; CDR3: CASSKEAGFGNAGELFF
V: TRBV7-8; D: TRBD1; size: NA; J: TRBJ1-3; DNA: TGTGCCAGCAGCTCATCAGACAGGGGGACTGGAAACACCATATATTTT; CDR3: CASSSSDRGTGNTIYF
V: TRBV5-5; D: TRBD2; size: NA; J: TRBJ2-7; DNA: TGTGCCAGCAGCTCCTCGGGGGGGCCCAGCACCTACGAGCAGTACTTC; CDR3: CASSSSGGPSTYEQYF
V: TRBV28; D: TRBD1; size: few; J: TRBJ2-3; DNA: TGTGCCAGCAGTCTTCTAGGGGGCGCAGATACGCAGTATTTT; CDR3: CASSLLGGADTQYF
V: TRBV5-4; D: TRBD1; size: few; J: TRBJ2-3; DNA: TGTGCCAGCAGCCAGTGGACAGGCTATTCCACAGATACGCAGTATTTT; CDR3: CASSQWTGYSTDTQYF
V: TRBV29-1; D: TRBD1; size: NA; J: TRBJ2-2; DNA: TGCAGCGCCGGACAGGGCAGCACCGGGGAGCTGTTTTTT; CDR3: CSAGQGSTGELFF
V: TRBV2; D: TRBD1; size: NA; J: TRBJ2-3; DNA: TGTGCCAGCAGTGAACAGGGGGAGTCAGATACGCAGTATTTT; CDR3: CASSEQGESDTQYF
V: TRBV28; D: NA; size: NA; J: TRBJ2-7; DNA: TGTGCCAGCAGTTTGGGGCAGGGCTACGAGCAGTACTTC; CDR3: CASSLGQGYEQYF
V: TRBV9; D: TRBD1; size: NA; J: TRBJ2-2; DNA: TGTGCCAGCAGGGGACAGGTGAACACCGGGGAGCTGTTTTTT; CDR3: CASRGQVNTGELFF
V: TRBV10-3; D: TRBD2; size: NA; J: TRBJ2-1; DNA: TGTGCCATCAGTGATCCTAGCGGGGGTTACAATGAGCAGTTCTTC; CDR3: CAISDPSGGYNEQFF
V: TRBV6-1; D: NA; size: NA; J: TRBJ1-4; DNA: TGTGCCACCCACAGGGCTGTTTGGGAAAAACTGTTTTTT; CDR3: CATHRAVWEKLFF
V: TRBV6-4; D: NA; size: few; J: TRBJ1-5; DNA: TGTGCCAGCAGTGAGGCCAATCAGCCCCAGCATTTT; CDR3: CASSEANQPQHF
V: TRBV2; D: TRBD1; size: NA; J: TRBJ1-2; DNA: TGTGCCAGCAGTGCCGACAGGGGGAGTACCTATGGCTACACCTTC; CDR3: CASSADRGSTYGYTF
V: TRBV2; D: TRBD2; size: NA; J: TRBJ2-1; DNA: TGTGCCAGGGGAACTAGCGGGAGGGCCGATGAGCAGTTCTTC; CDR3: CARGTSGRADEQFF
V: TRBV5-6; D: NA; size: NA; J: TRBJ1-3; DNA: TGTGCCAGCAGCTTCCGGACAAGGCTCGGGGGAAACACCATATATTTT; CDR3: CASSFRTRLGGNTIYF
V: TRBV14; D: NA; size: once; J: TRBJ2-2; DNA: TGTGCCAGCAGCCAAGTTCAGGGTTTCACCGGGGAGCTGTTTTTT; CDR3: CASSQVQGFTGELFF
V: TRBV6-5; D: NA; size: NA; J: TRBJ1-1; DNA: TGTGCCAGCAGTTTACAGGGAAGTGAAGCTTTCTTT; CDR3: CASSLQGSEAFF
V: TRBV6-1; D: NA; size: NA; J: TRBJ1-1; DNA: TGTGCCAGCAGTGAATACGGGGATGAAGCTTTCTTT; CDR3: CASSEYGDEAFF